This T cell receptor beta chain derives from a study of T cells in Graves' hyperthyroidism and ophthalmopathy. Study-wide background: Initial diagnosis, before any treatment, was when peripheral blood was collected.

General study points: The majority of expanded thyroid clonotypes above 0.001 also appeared in blood.

CDR1 DFQATT and CDR2 SNEGSKA come from the germline V gene (reference sequence). With 0 bases clipped from V and 9 bases from J, the junction kept 7 bases outside the gene matches. This CDR3 spans 14 amino acids. Authors of the study amplified TCR beta CDR3 regions from RNA transcripts. HTBI primers drove first-round RT-PCR of the TCR CDR3. TCRdb called the multiplex PCR reads again in MiXCR, with one record for every CDR3 protein. Here the sample spans around 450,000 distinct CDR3 sequences, 15% to 19% being singletons. This clonotype was seen a handful of times. Its cognate antigen is unknown. The chain is built from TRBV20-1 and TRBJ2-5; 10 bases match TRBD2. Sample: blood. The origin of this receptor is a woman younger than 30 with Graves' hyperthyroidism. CDR3 DNA: TGCAGTGCTAGAGATCCCAGCGGGAGGGTGGCCCAGTACTTC. It translates to CSARDPSGRVAQYF.